The 12 T cell receptor beta chains given below trace back to one sample, sequenced in a study of cytomegalovirus exposure and HLA in healthy donors. The primer mix had 60 Vbeta and 13 Jbeta primers. Here immunoSEQ multiplex PCR was the method, and the copy in TCRdb shows in-frame clones only, minus some. The sample has about 94,000 clones, about 76% seen once; the top ten hold around 7%. What was sequenced was PBMCs. Receptors were obtained from a man aged 40-49 years in good health and CMV-seropositive.

The chain recombines TRBV28 with TRBJ2-5, with TRBD1 matching 9 bases. This CDR3 contains 15 residues. The ends lost 6 bases at V and 1 base at J; junction bases unmatched: 6. CDR1 MDHEN and CDR2 SYDVKM come from the germline V gene. The CDR3 nucleotides are TGTGCCAGCAGCCAGGACAGGGGAGGCCAAGAGACCCAGTACTTC. This codes for CASSQDRGGQETQYF.

The J gene is TRBJ1-2, the V gene TRBV29-1; 9 bases fit TRBD1. The CDR3 is made up of 13 amino acids. Trimming took 4 bases from V and 7 from J; bases not matched to a gene: 7. Germline V gene lookup returns CDR1 SQVTM and CDR2 ANQGSEA. The CDR3 nucleotides are TGCAGCGTTGGAATCACAGGGGGCTGTGGCTACACCTTC. Encoded protein: CSVGITGGCGYTF.

The V gene is TRBV5-1, the J gene TRBJ2-1, with a possible D match to TRBD2 (6 bases). This CDR3 comprises 15 residues. V lost 2 bases and J lost 5, with 14 bases in between. Germline CDR1 is SGHRS and CDR2 is YFSETQ. The chain's CDR3 is CASSFNGGGNNEQFF. The DNA for the CDR3 is TGCGCCAGCAGCTTCAATGGGGGAGGAAACAATGAGCAGTTCTTC. Supplemented by reference TRBV5-1 and TRBJ2-1, the full variable domain reads KAGVTQTPRYLIKTRGQQVTLSCSPISGHRSVSWYQQTPGQGLQFLFEYFSETQRNKGNFPGRFSGRQFSNSRSEMNVSTLELGDSALYLCASSFNGGGNNEQFFGPGTRLTVL.

V usage is TRBV4-1 and J usage is TRBJ2-1; 7 positions agree with TRBD2. Trimming at V came to 0 bases and at J to 10 bases, leaving 15 bases not matched to a gene. There are 17 residues in the CDR3. Germline CDR1 is MGHRA and CDR2 is YSYEKL. CDR3 region: CASSQELYGGRDREQFF. CDR3 bases: TGCGCCAGCAGCCAAGAATTGTACGGCGGGAGAGATAGGGAGCAGTTCTTC.

This clone was seen a handful of times. V gene TRBV6-6 combines with J gene TRBJ2-7, with 13 bases aligning to TRBD2. In germline, CDR1 is MNHNY, CDR2 SVGAGI (reference sequence). The CDR3 runs to 15 residues. V was clipped by 6 bases and J by 2 bases; unmatched bases: 4. The CDR3 coding sequence is TGTGCCAGCAGCTCACTAGCGGGGGGGACCTACGAGCAGTACTTC. It codes for CASSSLAGGTYEQYF.

This chain connects TRBV28 to TRBJ2-1; tentatively, D is TRBD1 (6 bases). From germline, CDR1 is MDHEN and CDR2 SYDVKM. Trimming shortened V by 5 bases and J by 0 bases, and 17 bases separated the two germline ends. This CDR3 is built from 17 residues. CDR3 in amino acids: CASSPLSQGSSYNEQFF. In DNA, the CDR3 is TGTGCCAGCAGTCCCTTAAGCCAGGGGAGCTCCTACAATGAGCAGTTCTTC.

The rearrangement links TRBV10-2 to TRBJ2-5; TRBD2 aligns across 14 bases. The CDR3 contains 14 residues. From germline, CDR1 is WSHSY and CDR2 SAAADI. Losses at the gene ends were 6 bases for V and 4 bases for J; bases not matched to a gene: 1. This CDR3 reads CASRGTSGRETQYF. The CDR3 nucleotides read TGCGCCAGCAGGGGGACTAGCGGGAGAGAGACCCAGTACTTC.

DNA for the CDR3: TGCGCCAGCAGCTTGGAGGGGACAGATACGCAGTATTTT. It yields the protein CASSLEGTDTQYF. V usage is TRBV5-1 and J usage is TRBJ2-3, with a weak D call TRBD1 (5 bases). Germline CDR1 SGHRS, CDR2 YFSETQ. V gave up 0 bases and J gave up 3 bases, with 5 bases separating them. This CDR3 contains 13 residues. Supplemented by reference TRBV5-1 and TRBJ2-3, the full variable domain reads KAGVTQTPRYLIKTRGQQVTLSCSPISGHRSVSWYQQTPGQGLQFLFEYFSETQRNKGNFPGRFSGRQFSNSRSEMNVSTLELGDSALYLCASSLEGTDTQYFGPGTRLTVL.

This rearrangement joins TRBV9 to TRBJ2-3; the match to TRBD2 covers 10 bases. The CDR3 length is 15 residues. CDR1 and CDR2 from the germline V gene are SGDLS and YYNGEE. J gave up 4 bases and V 4 bases, and 6 bases lay outside the gene matches. DNA of the CDR3: TGTGCCAGCAGCCCAGCGGGGGGGGAGGCAGATACGCAGTATTTT. It is translated as CASSPAGGEADTQYF.

The chain employs TRBV6-1 and TRBJ2-1; TRBD2 is a possible D gene (5 bases). Germline lookup yields CDR1 MNHNS and CDR2 SASEGT. The V and J ends lost 8 bases and 9 bases respectively, with 14 bases between them. The CDR3 consists of 12 residues. Written as DNA, the CDR3 is TGTGCCAGCCTACCTGCGGGTACTGAGCAGTTCTTC. Protein sequence: CASLPAGTEQFF.

The chain is built from TRBV5-6 and TRBJ2-7, with D perhaps TRBD1 (6 bases). The V end was cut by 0 bases, the J end by 4 bases, with 11 bases between. Per the germline V gene, CDR1 is SGHDT and CDR2 is YYEEEE. This CDR3 has 14 residues. CDR3 bases: TGTGCCAGCAGCTTGGGGGACACGAGATACGAGCAGTACTTC. This gives the protein CASSLGDTRYEQYF.

CDR3 nucleotides: TGCGCCAGCACCCGGGACAGGGGGAAAACCTTGGGGCGAATGAACACTGAAGCTTTCTTT. This encodes CASTRDRGKTLGRMNTEAFF. V usage is TRBV10-1 and J usage is TRBJ1-1, with TRBD1 matching 11 bases. Germline V CDR1 and CDR2: WNHNN, SYGVQD (reference sequence). The CDR3 totals 20 residues. V lost 7 bases to trimming and J lost 0 bases; unmatched junction nucleotides: 19.